A single sample is the source of the 11 T cell receptor beta chains below, sequenced in a study of siplizumab effects on memory and regulatory T cells. The data were produced by immunoSEQ multiplex PCR, yet TCRdb's version contains in-frame clones alone and is incomplete. Seen here are tens of thousands of clones, about 88% observed once, and the top ten hold roughly 0.35%. Sequenced input: naive CD8+ T cells sorted from blood. Receptor source: a human donor in good health.

The V call is TRBV6-5, the J call TRBJ2-1; D is unclear. Germline V gene data show CDR1 as MNHEY and CDR2 as SVGAGI. The CDR3 sequence is 16 residues long. The V end was cut by 2 bases, the J end by 2 bases, with 13 bases between. The CDR3 sequence is CASSYGVQGPYNEQFF. The CDR3, as DNA: TGTGCCAGCAGTTACGGGGTTCAAGGGCCCTACAATGAGCAGTTCTTC.

The chain recombines TRBV7-9 with TRBJ2-7; tentative D call: TRBD2 (5 bases). V was trimmed by 1 base and J by 3 bases, leaving 13 bases between them. Germline values: CDR1 SEHNR, CDR2 FQNEAQ (reference sequence). The CDR3 length is 15 residues. As DNA, the CDR3 is TGTGCCAGCAGCTTAGTATCTTCCGGGAACTACGAGCAGTACTTC. Translating it yields CASSLVSSGNYEQYF.

This clone was found a few times. This chain connects TRBV6-6 to TRBJ1-4; D is unresolved. This CDR3 is 15 amino acids long. The germline V gene has CDR1 MNHNY and CDR2 SVGAGI (reference sequence). The germline V and J ends were trimmed by 0 bases and 6 bases, with 11 bases remaining between them. The CDR3 region has the DNA TGTGCCAGCAGTTACTCGTTTGCGATGGATGAAAAACTGTTTTTT. Encoded protein: CASSYSFAMDEKLFF.

V usage is TRBV19 and J usage is TRBJ1-2, with 8 positions matching TRBD1. V lost 7 bases and J lost 7; bases outside the gene matches: 5. Germline-derived CDR1 and CDR2 are LNHDA and SQIVND (reference sequence). This CDR3 spans 12 amino acids. The CDR3 DNA reads TGTGCCAGTACTGTGGGACAGGCTGGCTACACCTTC. Translating it yields CASTVGQAGYTF.

This rearrangement joins TRBV27 to TRBJ2-7; TRBD2 agrees at 7 bases. This CDR3 spans 15 amino acids. Trimming removed 3 bases from V and 2 bases from J; junction bases left unmatched: 7. Germline V CDR1 and CDR2: MNHEY, SMNVEV (reference sequence). As DNA, the CDR3 is TGTGCCAGCAGTTTCATTAGCGGGCCACCCTACGAGCAGTACTTC. It is translated as CASSFISGPPYEQYF.

This sequence joins TRBV7-9 and TRBJ2-5, with a possible D match to TRBD1 (5 bases). Germline-derived CDR1 and CDR2 are SEHNR and FQNEAQ (reference sequence). Trimming took 7 bases from V and 5 from J, leaving 11 bases between them. The CDR3 has 12 amino acids. The CDR3 region has the DNA TGTGCCAGCAAGCTAGGGGCCGAGACCCAGTACTTC. Its translation: CASKLGAETQYF.

The chain combines TRBV27 with TRBJ2-1; 7 bases are shared with TRBD1. The germline gives CDR1 MNHEY, CDR2 SMNVEV (reference sequence). Trimming at V came to 5 bases and at J to 4 bases, leaving 8 bases not matched to a gene. This CDR3 spans 15 amino acids. The CDR3 region is CASSLGQVRYNEQFF. The CDR3 coding sequence is TGTGCCAGCAGTCTCGGACAGGTGAGGTACAATGAGCAGTTCTTC.

In its sample, this clone was seen a few times. V and J are TRBV11-2 and TRBJ1-5, with D possibly being TRBD1 (5 bases). CDR3 length equals 14 residues. Trimming left V 2 bases short and J 1 base short, with 6 bases between. Germline CDR1 reads SGHAT; CDR2 reads FQNNGV. CDR3 in amino acids: CASSLQGSNQPQHF. CDR3 in DNA: TGTGCCAGCAGCTTACAGGGAAGCAATCAGCCCCAGCATTTT.

This chain links TRBV7-2 with TRBJ2-5, with 12 positions matching TRBD2. With 4 bases clipped from V and 5 bases from J, the junction kept 17 bases outside the gene matches. This CDR3 has 19 amino acids. Germline CDR1 and CDR2: SGHTA and FQGNSA. CDR3 nucleotides: TGTGCCAGCAGCTCACATGAGACCTCTAGCGGGGGGGCCTATGAGACCCAGTACTTC. Its translation: CASSSHETSSGGAYETQYF.

This rearrangement joins TRBV27 to TRBJ2-7, with 7 bases lining up with TRBD2. Germline CDR1 is MNHEY and CDR2 is SMNVEV (reference sequence). The CDR3 has 14 residues. V was pared by 3 bases and J by 3 bases, with 5 bases of the junction left unmatched. The CDR3 reads CASSFSGTGYEQYF. As DNA, the CDR3 is TGTGCCAGCAGTTTCAGCGGGACGGGCTACGAGCAGTACTTC.

The chain joins TRBV2 to TRBJ1-1; D might be TRBD1 (6 bases). The CDR3 consists of 14 residues. The ends were cut back, 2 bases at V and 5 bases at J, with 12 bases in the middle. Germline V gene sequence: CDR1 SNHLY, CDR2 FYNNEI. The chain's CDR3 is CASSEWTELTEAFF. CDR3 DNA: TGTGCCAGCAGTGAATGGACAGAACTGACTGAAGCTTTCTTT.